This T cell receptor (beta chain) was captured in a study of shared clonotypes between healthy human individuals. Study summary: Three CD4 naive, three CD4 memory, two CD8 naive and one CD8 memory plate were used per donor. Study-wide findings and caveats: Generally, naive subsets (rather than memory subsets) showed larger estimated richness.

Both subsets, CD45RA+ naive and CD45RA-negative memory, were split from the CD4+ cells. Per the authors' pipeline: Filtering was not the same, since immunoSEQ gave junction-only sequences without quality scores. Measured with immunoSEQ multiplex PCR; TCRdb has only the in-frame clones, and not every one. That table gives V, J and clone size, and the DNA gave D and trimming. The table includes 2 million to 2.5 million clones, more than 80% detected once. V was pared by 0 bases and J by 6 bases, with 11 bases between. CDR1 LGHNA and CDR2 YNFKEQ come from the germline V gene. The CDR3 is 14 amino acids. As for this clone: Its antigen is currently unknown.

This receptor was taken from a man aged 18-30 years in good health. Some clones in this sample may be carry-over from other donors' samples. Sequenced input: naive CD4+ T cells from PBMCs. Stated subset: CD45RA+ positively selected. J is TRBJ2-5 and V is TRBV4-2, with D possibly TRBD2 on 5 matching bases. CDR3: CASSQEAGWKTQYF. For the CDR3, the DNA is TGTGCCAGCAGCCAAGAGGCGGGTTGGAAGACCCAGTACTTC.